Shown below are 2 T cell receptor beta chains from a single sample sequenced in a study of T cell responses to AZD1222 COVID-19 vaccine. Sequencing was performed with immunoSEQ multiplex PCR; in TCRdb, only in-frame clones are kept and a portion is missing. This sample carries fewer than 85,000 clones, about 88% of them seen once, and the ten largest clones take approximately 4.5%. This specimen consisted of peripheral blood, obtained on day 0 of AZD1222 vaccination. These receptors were collected from an adult in good health.

This chain uses TRBV5-4 with TRBJ1-5, with D possibly being TRBD1 (5 bases). Germline CDR1 is SGHNT and CDR2 is YYREEE (reference sequence). V was pared by 0 bases and J by 3 bases, with 10 bases between. CDR3 length: 15 residues. CDR3 sequence: CASSLDTGDNQPQHF. CDR3 DNA: TGTGCCAGCAGCTTGGATACAGGCGACAATCAGCCCCAGCATTTT.

V is TRBV5-1 and J is TRBJ2-7, with D perhaps matching TRBD2 (6 bases). Germline V lookup: CDR1 SGHRS, CDR2 YFSETQ. The CDR3 spans 16 residues. V was shortened by 2 bases and J by 0 bases, with 15 bases between the two germline ends. The CDR3 sequence is CASSFISGSSSYEQYF. The CDR3 bases are TGCGCCAGCAGCTTCATTAGCGGTTCAAGCTCCTACGAGCAGTACTTC.